The 30 T cell receptor beta chains below come from one sample, sequenced in a study of T cells in Graves' hyperthyroidism and ophthalmopathy. Researchers amplified the TCR beta CDR3 regions from RNA transcripts. The HTBI primer set served for first-round RT-PCR of the TCR CDR3. TCRdb used MiXCR to reprocess the multiplex PCR reads, holding one entry per CDR3 protein. The sample lists hundreds of thousands of distinct CDR3 sequences; under 15% were seen once. The sequenced sample consisted of blood. These receptors originate from a woman in her thirties or forties with Graves' ophthalmopathy.

The rearrangement joins TRBV9 to TRBJ2-7; 7 bases map to TRBD2. This CDR3 region has 14 residues. Trimming cost V 8 bases and J 4 bases; bases outside gene matches: 12. Germline assignment: CDR1 SGDLS and CDR2 YYNGEE. The DNA of the CDR3 is TGTGCCAGTGGACCGGGAGGACACGTTTACGAGCAGTACTTC. Translating it yields CASGPGGHVYEQYF.

Ten or more counts support this clonotype. The V call is TRBV11-2, the J call TRBJ2-7; 10 bases line up with TRBD1. The CDR3 loop spans 16 amino acids. With 0 bases clipped from V and 0 bases from J, the junction kept 2 bases outside the gene matches. From germline, CDR1 is SGHAT and CDR2 FQNNGV. The CDR3 reads CASSLDRDRGSYEQYF. CDR3 in DNA: TGTGCCAGCAGCTTAGATCGGGACAGGGGCTCCTACGAGCAGTACTTC.

This clonotype has at least ten counts. The chain employs TRBV12-3 or TRBV12-4 and TRBJ2-2; the match to TRBD2 covers 10 bases. J was trimmed by 4 bases and V by 5 bases; bases with no gene match: 7. The CDR3 totals 16 residues. CDR3 region: CASSRGLAATTGELFF. The CDR3 nucleotides read TGTGCCAGCAGTCGCGGACTAGCGGCCACCACCGGGGAGCTGTTTTTT.

The sample holds many counts of this clonotype. The rearrangement uses TRBV2 and TRBJ1-1; the match to TRBD1 covers 7 bases. Germline V CDR1 and CDR2: SNHLY, FYNNEI. The CDR3 spans 16 residues. The V and J ends lost 4 bases and 4 bases, in that order; junction bases with no gene match: 12. DNA of the CDR3: TGTGCCAGCAGTGTGCCTCTGAGGGGGCTTGGCACTGAAGCTTTCTTT. Encoded protein: CASSVPLRGLGTEAFF.

This clonotype showed up many times. The V and J genes are TRBV20-1 and TRBJ1-1; D call uncertain. This CDR3 contains 13 residues. Trimming pared 2 bases from V and 2 bases from J, leaving 9 bases between. The germline V gene encodes CDR1 DFQATT and CDR2 SNEGSKA (reference sequence). CDR3 residues: CSARQNLNTEAFF. CDR3 in DNA: TGCAGTGCTAGACAGAACCTTAACACTGAAGCTTTCTTT.

This clonotype was detected a few times. The conserved final phenylalanine or tryptophan is absent from the CDR3, which likely points to a read error. V usage is TRBV15 and J usage is TRBJ2-3; 7 bases align to TRBD1. The CDR3 length is 15 residues. Germline CDR1 is LNHNV and CDR2 is YYDKDF (reference sequence). V lost 1 base and J lost 4; bases outside the gene matches: 5. The CDR3 reads CATSRGQGGSDTQYS. The CDR3 bases are TGTGCCACCAGCAGAGGACAGGGCGGGTCAGATACGCAGTATTCT.

This clonotype occurred many times. J is TRBJ2-5 and V is TRBV11-3; no definite D call. From germline, CDR1 is SGHNT and CDR2 YENEEA. V was cut by 2 bases and J by 4 bases, with 11 bases left in between. The CDR3 sequence is 14 residues long. This CDR3 reads CASSLQRAPETQYF. DNA for the CDR3: TGTGCCAGCAGCTTACAACGAGCCCCAGAGACCCAGTACTTC. Combining the CDR3 with reference TRBV11-3 and TRBJ2-5 gives the whole variable domain EAGVVQSPRYKIIEKKQPVAFWCNPISGHNTLYWYLQNLGQGPELLIRYENEEAVDDSQLPKDRFSAERLKGVDSTLKIQPAELGDSAVYLCASSLQRAPETQYFGPGTRLLVL.

This clonotype was picked up a small number of times. The CDR3 region is CASSFDMWNTEAFF. The DNA for the CDR3 is TGTGCCAGCAGCTTCGACATGTGGAACACTGAAGCTTTCTTT. The chain has TRBV7-8 and TRBJ1-1; D remains ambiguous. This CDR3 has 14 amino acids. V was trimmed by 3 bases and J by 1 base, leaving 9 bases between them. Per the germline V gene, CDR1 is SGHVS and CDR2 is FQNEAQ.

This clonotype turned up a few times. The chain has TRBV12-3 or TRBV12-4 and TRBJ1-5; a weak D match, TRBD1 (6 bases). Trimming pared 3 bases from V and 2 bases from J, leaving 26 bases between. This CDR3 has 20 residues. The CDR3 region has the DNA TGTGCCAGCAGTTTTTTTGGGGGGGCGGCCGTGAGGGGCGGCAATCAGCCCCAGCATTTT. Amino acid sequence: CASSFFGGAAVRGGNQPQHF.

CDR3 DNA sequence: TGTGCCAGCAGGCCAACCGCGGCGGTGAACACTGAAGCTTTCTTT. Residues: CASRPTAAVNTEAFF. The V call is TRBV7-2, the J call TRBJ1-1, with no clear D. With 6 bases removed from V and 0 bases from J, the gap between germline ends came to 14 bases. From germline, CDR1 is SGHTA and CDR2 FQGNSA. This CDR3 spans 15 amino acids.

The V and J genes are TRBV15 and TRBJ2-3; no definite D call. This CDR3 contains 15 residues. V was cut by 0 bases and J by 4 bases, with 11 bases left in between. Germline V gene data show CDR1 as LNHNV and CDR2 as YYDKDF (reference sequence). The DNA for the CDR3 is TGTGCCACCAGCAGAGATTTAGGCAGTCCAGATACGCAGTATTTT. This translates into CATSRDLGSPDTQYF.

This clonotype has a count of ten or more. The gene calls are TRBV9 and TRBJ1-5, with D uncertain. The CDR3 totals 14 residues. CDR1 and CDR2 (germline): SGDLS, YYNGEE. Trimming removed 2 bases from V and 3 bases from J, with 9 bases in between. The CDR3 reads CASSVAAVNQPQHF. The CDR3 nucleotides are TGTGCCAGCAGCGTCGCGGCAGTCAATCAGCCCCAGCATTTT.

This clonotype came up many times. This rearrangement joins TRBV27 to TRBJ1-1; no clear D. CDR1 and CDR2 (germline): MNHEY, SMNVEV (reference sequence). The CDR3 is made up of 16 amino acids. V was shortened by 2 bases and J by 0 bases, with 13 bases between the two germline ends. CDR3 residues: CASSLGRQSMNTEAFF. Here the CDR3 DNA reads TGTGCCAGCAGTTTAGGGCGGCAGAGTATGAACACTGAAGCTTTCTTT.

There are a few counts of this clonotype. V gene TRBV12-3 or TRBV12-4 combines with J gene TRBJ2-7; TRBD2 matches at 9 bases. This CDR3 spans 14 amino acids. The trim removed 3 bases at V and 5 bases at J, leaving 5 bases unmatched. CDR3 sequence (DNA): TGTGCCAGCAGTTTCGCGGGAGGGCCCCACGAGCAGTACTTC. This sequence encodes CASSFAGGPHEQYF.

CDR3 sequence (DNA): TGTGCCAGCAGCCCGAGGGCGGGGGCCCCCGCCCGTTCTCATCAGCCCCAGCATTTT. Translation gives CASSPRAGAPARSHQPQHF. The rearrangement links TRBV7-9 to TRBJ1-5, with D possibly being TRBD1 (6 bases). V was cut by 5 bases and J by 5 bases, with 28 bases left in between. CDR3 length: 19 residues. Germline V gene sequence: CDR1 SEHNR, CDR2 FQNEAQ (reference sequence).

This clonotype has at least ten counts. V gene TRBV5-1 combines with J gene TRBJ2-7; 12 positions agree with TRBD1. Germline lookup yields CDR1 SGHRS and CDR2 YFSETQ. The junction had 5 bases not matched to a gene; V was cut back by 4 bases and J by 3 bases. This CDR3 contains 15 residues. The CDR3 sequence is CASSPGTGGFYEQYF. CDR3 sequence (DNA): TGCGCCAGCAGCCCCGGGACAGGGGGCTTCTACGAGCAGTACTTC.

The sample holds many counts of this clonotype. The chain is built from TRBV28 and TRBJ2-2; 7 bases are shared with TRBD1. CDR3 length equals 16 residues. V shed 6 bases and J 5 bases; nucleotides not matched to a gene: 12. The germline V gene has CDR1 MDHEN and CDR2 SYDVKM. The CDR3 sequence: CASRETGTGRTGELFF. In nucleotides, the CDR3 is TGTGCCAGCAGGGAGACAGGGACGGGTAGGACCGGGGAGCTGTTTTTT. The whole variable domain, filled in from reference TRBV28 and TRBJ2-2, reads DVKVTQSSRYLVKRTGEKVFLECVQDMDHENMFWYRQDPGLGLRLIYFSYDVKMKEKGDIPEGYSVSREKKERFSLILESASTNQTSMYLCASRETGTGRTGELFFGEGSRLTVL.

This clonotype was counted ten times or more. The chain employs TRBV6-2 or TRBV6-3 and TRBJ1-1; D is ambiguous. Per the germline V gene, CDR1 is MNHEY and CDR2 is SVGEGT. With 2 bases removed from V and 4 bases from J, the gap between germline ends came to 8 bases. The CDR3 is 13 amino acids. CDR3 loop: CASSYLGRTEAFF. CDR3 in DNA: TGTGCCAGCAGTTACCTTGGGCGCACTGAAGCTTTCTTT.

The CDR3 nucleotides are TGTGCCAGCAGTGAACCCTCCCATCTGACTAGCGGGAGAGGTGGTTATACGCAGTATTTT. This translates into CASSEPSHLTSGRGGYTQYF. The chain couples TRBV2 to TRBJ2-3; the match to TRBD2 covers 12 bases. The J segment lost 7 bases and the V segment lost 2 bases, leaving 19 bases of the junction unmatched. The CDR3 sequence is 20 residues long. Germline V lookup: CDR1 SNHLY, CDR2 FYNNEI.

This clonotype showed up many times. The chain recombines TRBV12-3 or TRBV12-4 with TRBJ2-1; 9 nucleotides align to TRBD2. The ends lost 6 bases at V and 5 bases at J; junction bases unmatched: 8. CDR3 length equals 15 residues. CDR3 loop: CASSPGLAPNNEQFF. DNA of the CDR3: TGTGCCAGCAGCCCAGGACTAGCGCCAAACAATGAGCAGTTCTTC.

There are many counts of this clonotype. J is TRBJ1-1 and V is TRBV6-1; D unresolved. The CDR3 extends over 14 amino acids. The germline V and J ends were trimmed by 3 bases and 1 base, with 9 bases remaining between them. The germline gives CDR1 MNHNS, CDR2 SASEGT. The chain's CDR3 is CASSEMGRNTEAFF. The CDR3 bases are TGTGCCAGCAGTGAGATGGGCAGGAACACTGAAGCTTTCTTT.

This clonotype was observed many times. The gene calls are TRBV12-3 or TRBV12-4 and TRBJ2-7; maybe TRBD2 (6 bases). The CDR3 is 15 amino acids. With 6 bases removed from V and 0 bases from J, the gap between germline ends came to 15 bases. CDR3 sequence (DNA): TGTGCCAGCAGCTGGGACTCGGCTACCTCCTACGAGCAGTACTTC. Amino acid sequence: CASSWDSATSYEQYF.

This clonotype occurred a few times. The CDR3 protein is CASKTGGENIQYF. The CDR3 DNA follows: TGTGCCAGCAAGACAGGGGGGGAAAACATTCAGTACTTC. The genes are TRBV6-5 and TRBJ2-4; 9 positions agree with TRBD1. Germline CDR1 is MNHEY and CDR2 is SVGAGI. V shed 7 bases and J 5 bases; nucleotides not matched to a gene: 3. This CDR3 is built from 13 residues.

This clonotype was detected many times. This chain connects TRBV6-2 or TRBV6-3 to TRBJ2-7; perhaps TRBD2 as D (6 bases). Germline CDR1 is MNHEY and CDR2 is SVGEGT. Trimming took off 2 bases at V and 0 bases at J, with 23 bases between the two ends. This CDR3 contains 19 residues. This CDR3 is CASSYAGPRGSTSSYEQYF. CDR3 coding DNA: TGTGCCAGCAGTTACGCGGGACCAAGGGGCAGTACCAGCTCCTACGAGCAGTACTTC.

This clonotype was detected only a few times. V and J are TRBV29-1 and TRBJ1-1; D is possibly TRBD1 (5 bases). Looked up from germline, CDR1 is SQVTM and CDR2 is ANQGSEA. The CDR3 runs 13 residues. V was trimmed by 5 bases and J by 10 bases, leaving 20 bases between them. The DNA for the CDR3 is TGCAGCGTTCAACCCCCCTCTACTAGGGGAGCTTTCTTT. Translation: CSVQPPSTRGAFF.

This clonotype was detected ten times or more. The chain carries TRBV28 and TRBJ2-1; 15 nucleotides line up with TRBD2. The CDR3 is 19 residues long. CDR1 is MDHEN, CDR2 SYDVKM, per germline. The V and J ends lost 4 bases and 4 bases, in that order; junction bases with no gene match: 11. The CDR3 DNA sequence: TGTGCCAGCAGTTCTTCCGGGACTAGCGGGAGGAGGGGATACAATGAGCAGTTCTTC. Translated: CASSSSGTSGRRGYNEQFF.

This clonotype was picked up many times. This chain uses TRBV19 with TRBJ2-7, with 10 bases aligning to TRBD1. Germline CDR1 and CDR2: LNHDA and SQIVND (reference sequence). The length of the CDR3 is 13 residues. Trimming at V came to 4 bases and at J to 5 bases, leaving 2 bases not matched to a gene. CDR3 coding DNA: TGTGCCAGTAGTACGACAGGGGGCAACGAGCAGTACTTC. Its protein is CASSTTGGNEQYF.

This clonotype has a count of ten or more. This chain joins TRBV6-5 and TRBJ2-5; possibly TRBD1 for D (6 bases). Germline V lookup: CDR1 MNHEY, CDR2 SVGAGI. The ends were cut back, 2 bases at V and 1 base at J, with 11 bases in the middle. CDR3 length equals 15 residues. The CDR3 loop is CASSYGGRGQETQYF. Written as DNA, the CDR3 is TGTGCCAGCAGTTACGGGGGCAGGGGCCAAGAGACCCAGTACTTC.

This chain connects TRBV15 to TRBJ2-5, with a tentative D call TRBD2 (6 bases). This CDR3 has 14 residues. V was shortened by 1 base and J by 5 bases, with 11 bases between the two germline ends. Germline assignment: CDR1 LNHNV and CDR2 YYDKDF (reference sequence). Written as DNA, the CDR3 is TGTGCCACCAGCAGAGCCTCCGGAGGGGAGACCCAGTACTTC. It specifies CATSRASGGETQYF.

The chain recombines TRBV30 with TRBJ2-2; D is unclear. Looked up from germline, CDR1 is GTSNPN and CDR2 is SVGIG (reference sequence). Trimming pared 6 bases from V and 6 bases from J, leaving 17 bases between. The CDR3 runs 14 residues. CDR3 residues: CACSPFHLAGELFF. The CDR3 nucleotides read TGTGCCTGTAGTCCCTTCCACCTCGCCGGGGAGCTGTTTTTT.